This TCR beta chain was observed in a study of PD-1 blockade in classical Hodgkin lymphoma. Study overall: Nivolumab was given intravenously to patients at 3 mg/kg every 2 weeks. Overall study findings and caveats: In newly diagnosed patients, baseline TCR diversity was reportedly below that of healthy donors.

Germline-derived CDR1 and CDR2 are MDHEN and SYDVKM. CDR3 length: 13 residues. The V end was cut by 3 bases, the J end by 4 bases, with 9 bases between. Autologous stem cell transplantation was followed by relapse in every patient, and brentuximab vedotin exposure varied. Some clones are missing from TCRdb's copy, which holds only in-frame ones; the method was immunoSEQ multiplex PCR. The repertoire holds about 15,000 clones, with roughly 84% as singletons. With respect to this clone: What it binds is unknown.

This sequence originates from a human donor with classical Hodgkin lymphoma. This specimen was peripheral blood mononuclear cells (PBMCs), taken at baseline. This rearrangement joins TRBV28 to TRBJ2-5; perhaps TRBD1 as D (5 bases). CDR3 in DNA: TGTGCCAGCAGTTTGAGAAGGGGAGAGACCCAGTACTTC. It is translated as CASSLRRGETQYF. Using reference TRBV28 and TRBJ2-5 for the parts outside the CDR3, the full variable domain is DVKVTQSSRYLVKRTGEKVFLECVQDMDHENMFWYRQDPGLGLRLIYFSYDVKMKEKGDIPEGYSVSREKKERFSLILESASTNQTSMYLCASSLRRGETQYFGPGTRLLVL.